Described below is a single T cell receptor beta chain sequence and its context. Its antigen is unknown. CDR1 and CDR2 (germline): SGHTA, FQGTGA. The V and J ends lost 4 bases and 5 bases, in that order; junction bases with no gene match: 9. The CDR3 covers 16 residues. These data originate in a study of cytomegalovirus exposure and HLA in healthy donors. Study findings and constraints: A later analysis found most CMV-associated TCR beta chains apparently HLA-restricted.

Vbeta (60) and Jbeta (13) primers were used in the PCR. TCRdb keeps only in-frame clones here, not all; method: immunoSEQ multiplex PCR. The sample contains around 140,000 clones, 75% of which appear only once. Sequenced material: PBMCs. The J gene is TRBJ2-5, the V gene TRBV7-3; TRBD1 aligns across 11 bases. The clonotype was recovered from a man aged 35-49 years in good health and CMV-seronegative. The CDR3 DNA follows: TGTGCCAGCAGCTCCCTAGGACAGGGGGCATGGGAGACCCAGTACTTC. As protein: CASSSLGQGAWETQYF.